This T cell receptor (beta chain) was profiled in a study of T cells in tumors after PD-1 blockade. In the study overall: Each patient got pembrolizumab 200 mg every 3 weeks or cemiplimab 350 mg every 2 weeks. Some patients also took daily vismodegib 150 mg during anti-PD-1 treatment.

Data came from immunoSEQ multiplex PCR; TCRdb stores just in-frame clones and leaves some out. The sample contains roughly 2,700 clones, around 71% of which appear only once. Study-wide findings and caveats: Clonal replacement was seen across treatment, not between pre-treatment samples.

Specified time point: first of two post-therapy site-matched biopsies roughly 2 months apart. Deletions cut 1 base from V and 8 bases from J, with 12 bases between. Germline V gene lookup returns CDR1 SGHVS and CDR2 FQNEAQ. There are 14 residues in the CDR3. For this clone: Its antigen is unidentified.

The source material was tumor tissue, sampled after anti-PD-1 treatment. The TCR was taken from a human donor with basal cell carcinoma. The chain combines TRBV7-8 with TRBJ1-5; maybe TRBD1 (5 bases). The DNA for the CDR3 is TGTGCCAGCAGCTTAGGGGGGGGGTATGAGCCCCAGCATTTT. Translated, it gives CASSLGGGYEPQHF.